The 17 T cell receptor beta chains presented below share a single source sample, sequenced in a study of blood T cell repertoires in COVID-19. TCRdb keeps only in-frame clones here, not all; method: immunoSEQ multiplex PCR. The sample includes about 190,000 clones, around nine tenths of them seen just once. Sequences were obtained from peripheral blood. The receptors here all came from a man younger than 45 with acute or convalescent COVID-19.

The chain couples TRBV28 to TRBJ2-7; D may be TRBD2 (5 bases). The germline CDR1 and CDR2 sequences are MDHEN and SYDVKM. CDR3 length equals 16 residues. Trimming pared 5 bases from V and 0 bases from J, leaving 17 bases between. CDR3 DNA sequence: TGTGCCAGCAGTCCAAGTAGCGCCACGTACTCCTACGAGCAGTACTTC. Its protein product is CASSPSSATYSYEQYF.

The J gene is TRBJ2-7, the V gene TRBV7-2; 9 bases line up with TRBD1. The CDR3 has 15 residues. The V segment lost 5 bases and the J segment 1 base; nucleotides outside the gene matches: 6. Per the germline V gene, CDR1 is SGHTA and CDR2 is FQGNSA. The CDR3 spells CASSAPGQGSYEQYF. CDR3 in DNA: TGTGCCAGCAGCGCTCCGGGACAGGGATCCTACGAGCAGTACTTC.

The gene calls are TRBV28 and TRBJ1-1; D gene ambiguous. Per germline, CDR1 MDHEN and CDR2 SYDVKM. Trimming stripped 2 bases from V and 1 base from J, with 5 bases between. This CDR3 is 13 amino acids long. The CDR3 loop reads CASSLPQNTEAFF. In DNA form, the CDR3 reads TGTGCCAGCAGTTTACCCCAGAACACTGAAGCTTTCTTT.

The chain recombines TRBV24-1 with TRBJ1-2, with D uncertain. Germline CDR1 reads KGHDR; CDR2 reads SFDVKD. Trimming left V 4 bases short and J 4 bases short, with 15 bases between. The CDR3 has 15 residues. The CDR3 DNA reads as TGTGCCACCAGTGACCCCGGGTGGGTGTTCTATGGCTACACCTTC. The encoded protein is CATSDPGWVFYGYTF.

The J gene is TRBJ2-1, the V gene TRBV3-1 (or the pseudogene TRBV3-2); 9 bases are a match to TRBD1. The germline gives CDR1 LGHDT, CDR2 YNNKEL (reference sequence). This CDR3 spans 14 amino acids. Trimming removed 6 bases from V and 7 bases from J; junction bases left unmatched: 7. CDR3: CASRPGQGRNEQFF. CDR3 bases: TGTGCCAGCAGACCGGGACAGGGTAGGAATGAGCAGTTCTTC.

With regard to this clone: A read error may produce the germline difference seen at one junction end. The rearrangement links TRBV12-3 or TRBV12-4 to TRBJ1-1; 10 bases agree with TRBD1. The CDR3 loop spans 12 amino acids. The CDR3: CASSPTGGLGVF. The CDR3 DNA sequence: TGTGCCAGCAGTCCGACAGGGGGCCTGGGGGTCTTT.

This chain connects TRBV7-3 to TRBJ2-1; the match to TRBD2 covers 9 bases. V lost 3 bases, J lost 4 bases, and 4 bases stayed unmatched. The germline gives CDR1 SGHTA, CDR2 FQGTGA. The CDR3 is made up of 15 amino acids. CDR3 DNA sequence: TGTGCCAGCAGCTTGACTAGCGGAGAATACAATGAGCAGTTCTTC. It encodes CASSLTSGEYNEQFF. The variable domain in full, with the rest retrieved from reference TRBV7-3 and TRBJ2-1, is GAGVSQTPSNKVTEKGKYVELRCDPISGHTALYWYRQSLGQGPEFLIYFQGTGAADDSGLPNDRFFAVRPEGSVSTLKIQRTERGDSAVYLCASSLTSGEYNEQFFGPGTRLTVL.

The rearrangement links TRBV6-6 to TRBJ1-1, with D unresolved. Per germline, CDR1 MNHNY and CDR2 SVGAGI (reference sequence). V was pared by 2 bases and J by 4 bases, with 14 bases between. The CDR3 runs 15 residues. The CDR3 nucleotides are TGTGCCAGCAGTTACCTTCCGTTGACGGGCACTGAAGCTTTCTTT. Translating it yields CASSYLPLTGTEAFF.

The rearrangement uses TRBV10-2 and TRBJ1-1; 8 nucleotides match TRBD1. J lost 14 bases, V lost 7 bases, and 9 bases had no gene match. The CDR3 has 11 amino acids. The germline CDR1 and CDR2 sequences are WSHSY and SAAADI. The CDR3 loop is CASKQGVELFF. The CDR3 nucleotides are TGCGCCAGCAAACAGGGGGTTGAATTGTTCTTT.

This rearrangement joins TRBV28 to TRBJ2-7, with D unresolved. This CDR3 comprises 14 residues. The V gene lost 6 bases and the J gene lost 5 bases, with 17 bases spanning the gap. Germline V gene sequence: CDR1 MDHEN, CDR2 SYDVKM. The CDR3 DNA sequence: TGTGCCAGCAGCCCACCCGTGAGGAGCCACGAGCAGTACTTC. This translates into CASSPPVRSHEQYF.

The rearrangement joins TRBV6-5 to TRBJ1-2, with D unclear. Germline CDR1 reads MNHEY; CDR2 reads SVGAGI. Trimming took 0 bases from V and 8 from J, leaving 13 bases between them. The CDR3 totals 14 residues. As DNA, the CDR3 is TGTGCCAGCAGTTACTCTTGGAGCGCGGGCGGCTACACCTTC. Amino acid sequence: CASSYSWSAGGYTF.

The chain carries TRBV5-4 and TRBJ2-1, with 9 bases that match TRBD2. The CDR3 runs 16 residues. V lost 5 bases and J lost 8; bases outside the gene matches: 14. The V gene's germline CDR1 is SGHNT and CDR2 YYREEE (reference sequence). The CDR3, as DNA: TGTGCCAGCAGGGAAGCACCGAGCGGGAGGACCGATGAGCAGTTCTTC. Translating gives CASREAPSGRTDEQFF.

V and J are TRBV7-3 and TRBJ2-3; 7 bases map to TRBD2. This CDR3 contains 16 residues. Germline V CDR1 and CDR2: SGHTA, FQGTGA. V lost 1 base, J lost 3 bases, and 7 bases stayed unmatched. The CDR3 loop is CASSLKSQRGTDTQYF. CDR3 DNA: TGTGCCAGCAGCTTAAAATCCCAGCGGGGTACAGATACGCAGTATTTT.

The rearrangement links TRBV2 to TRBJ2-5; 8 bases are shared with TRBD2. Germline V gene data show CDR1 as SNHLY and CDR2 as FYNNEI. With V trimmed by 7 bases and J by 2 bases, 6 bases remained unmatched. The CDR3 runs to 14 residues. The DNA for the CDR3 is TGTGCCAGCACCCCTCGGGGGGGACAAGAGACCCAGTACTTC. The encoded protein is CASTPRGGQETQYF.

The chain links TRBV28 to TRBJ1-5; 8 bases fit TRBD1. Trimming at V came to 7 bases and at J to 1 base, leaving 12 bases not matched to a gene. Germline CDR1 and CDR2: MDHEN and SYDVKM. The CDR3 spans 17 residues. The CDR3 nucleotides read TGTGCCAGCAAGGACAGGGCCAGGGGGCTGAGCAATCAGCCCCAGCATTTT. It is translated as CASKDRARGLSNQPQHF. The full variable domain, its missing parts supplied by reference TRBV28 and TRBJ1-5, is DVKVTQSSRYLVKRTGEKVFLECVQDMDHENMFWYRQDPGLGLRLIYFSYDVKMKEKGDIPEGYSVSREKKERFSLILESASTNQTSMYLCASKDRARGLSNQPQHFGDGTRLSIL.

In DNA form, the CDR3 reads TGTGCCAGCAGCTTATTGTTCAGGATTGATAATTCACCCCTCCACTTT. It yields the protein CASSLLFRIDNSPLHF. This sequence joins TRBV7-2 and TRBJ1-6; D not certain. Germline V gene sequence: CDR1 SGHTA, CDR2 FQGNSA. Trimming pared 2 bases from V and 5 bases from J, leaving 13 bases between. The CDR3 loop spans 16 amino acids.

This rearrangement joins TRBV28 to TRBJ1-1; 9 positions match TRBD1. V was pared by 6 bases and J by 6 bases, with 11 bases of the junction left unmatched. The CDR3 length is 15 residues. Germline lookup yields CDR1 MDHEN and CDR2 SYDVKM. CDR3 loop: CASSPWDRAGAEAFF. In DNA, the CDR3 is TGTGCCAGCAGCCCCTGGGACAGGGCTGGGGCTGAAGCTTTCTTT.